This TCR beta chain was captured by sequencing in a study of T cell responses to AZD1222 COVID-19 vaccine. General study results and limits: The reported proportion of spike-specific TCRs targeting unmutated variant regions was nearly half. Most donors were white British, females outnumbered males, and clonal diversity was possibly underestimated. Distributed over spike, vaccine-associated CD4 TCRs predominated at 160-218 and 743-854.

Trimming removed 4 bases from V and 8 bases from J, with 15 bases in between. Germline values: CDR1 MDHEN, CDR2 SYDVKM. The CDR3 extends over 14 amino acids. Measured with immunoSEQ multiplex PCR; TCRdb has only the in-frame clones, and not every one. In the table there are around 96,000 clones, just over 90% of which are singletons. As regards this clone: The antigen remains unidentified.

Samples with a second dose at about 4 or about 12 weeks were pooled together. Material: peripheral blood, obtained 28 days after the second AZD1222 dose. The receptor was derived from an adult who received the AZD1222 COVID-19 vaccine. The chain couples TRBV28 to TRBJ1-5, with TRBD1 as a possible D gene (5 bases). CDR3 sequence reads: CASSSQGPGEPQHF. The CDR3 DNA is TGTGCCAGCAGTTCTCAGGGTCCCGGGGAGCCCCAGCATTTT.